This entry lists 9 T cell receptor beta chains sequenced from one sample in a study of OX40 agonist ivuxolimab in advanced cancers. Using immunoSEQ multiplex PCR, the repertoire was profiled, and TCRdb retains in-frame clones only, with some absent. This sample has more than 75,000 clones, with under 90% found just once. The sample here was CD4+ or CD8+ T cells sorted from blood, taken in a trial of the OX40 agonist ivuxolimab. The receptors stem from an adult with an advanced solid tumor such as melanoma, head and neck, liver or kidney cancer.

The chain has TRBV6-6 and TRBJ2-1, with D unclear. This CDR3 is built from 13 residues. From germline, CDR1 is MNHNY and CDR2 SVGAGI (reference sequence). Trimming took 2 bases from V and 6 from J, leaving 8 bases between them. CDR3 amino acids: CASSYLLGNEQFF. CDR3 coding DNA: TGTGCCAGCAGTTACCTCCTAGGCAATGAGCAGTTCTTC.

The chain joins TRBV29-1 to TRBJ2-1; 10 bases are a match to TRBD2. The CDR3 consists of 14 residues. Germline CDR1 SQVTM, CDR2 ANQGSEA. V lost 6 bases to trimming and J lost 8 bases; unmatched junction nucleotides: 10. The CDR3 DNA follows: TGCAGCGTCCGCCGGGGGACTAGCGCCGATGAGCAGTTCTTC. Translating gives CSVRRGTSADEQFF.

This clone is a singleton in its sample. The chain has TRBV6-5 and TRBJ2-1; D may match TRBD1 or TRBD2 (5 bases each). The CDR3 has 16 residues. The ends were cut back, 0 bases at V and 1 base at J, with 10 bases in the middle. The germline gives CDR1 MNHEY, CDR2 SVGAGI. The CDR3 DNA follows: TGTGCCAGCAGTTACTCGACCGGGACGTCCTACAATGAGCAGTTCTTC. Encoded protein: CASSYSTGTSYNEQFF.

This rearrangement joins TRBV6-5 to TRBJ2-3; D may correspond to TRBD1 or TRBD2 (5 bases each). The CDR3 is 15 residues long. The ends were cut back, 7 bases at V and 0 bases at J, with 14 bases in the middle. Per germline, CDR1 MNHEY and CDR2 SVGAGI. The CDR3 region has the DNA TGTGCCAGCAAAATGCAGGGAGTGAGCACAGATACGCAGTATTTT. Translation gives CASKMQGVSTDTQYF.

The chain's CDR3 is CARSSGQGPYEQYV. The CDR3 nucleotides are TGTGCCAGAAGCTCGGGACAGGGGCCCTACGAGCAGTACGTC. V and J are TRBV5-3 and TRBJ2-7; the match to TRBD1 covers 10 bases. TRBV5-3 is sorted into the ORF group, with uncertain function. This CDR3 is built from 14 residues. With 3 bases clipped from V and 2 bases from J, the junction kept 2 bases outside the gene matches.

The V gene is TRBV5-5, the J gene TRBJ2-7; TRBD1 matches 10 bases. Germline loops: CDR1 SGHKS, CDR2 YYEKEE (reference sequence). This CDR3 contains 14 residues. J gave up 4 bases and V 4 bases, and 5 bases lay outside the gene matches. The CDR3 spells CASSPGQGLYEQYV. CDR3 nucleotides: TGTGCCAGCAGCCCGGGACAGGGGTTGTACGAGCAGTACGTC.

The CDR3 sequence: CASKKTNYGYTF. The CDR3 DNA reads TGTGCCAGCAAAAAGACTAACTATGGCTACACCTTC. The gene calls are TRBV19 and TRBJ1-2; D gene unclear. This CDR3 has 12 residues. Trimming shortened V by 9 bases and J by 0 bases, and 8 bases separated the two germline ends. The germline gives CDR1 LNHDA, CDR2 SQIVND (reference sequence).

The genes are TRBV10-3 and TRBJ1-5; TRBD1 matches 11 bases. Per germline, CDR1 ENHRY and CDR2 SYGVKD. The CDR3 extends over 14 amino acids. Germline trimming cut 3 bases from V and 10 bases from J; bases unmatched to any gene: 5. CDR3 amino acids: CAISDGTGGFPQHF. CDR3 nucleotide sequence: TGTGCCATCAGTGATGGGACAGGGGGATTCCCCCAGCATTTT.

This sequence joins TRBV6-1 and TRBJ1-1, with D hard to call. Deletions cut 4 bases from V and 0 bases from J, with 6 bases between. Germline CDR1 is MNHNS and CDR2 is SASEGT. This CDR3 region has 13 residues. This chain's CDR3 is CASSVTLNTEAFF. CDR3 nucleotide sequence: TGTGCCAGCAGTGTAACGTTGAACACTGAAGCTTTCTTT.